The clone carrying this T cell receptor (beta chain) has just a few counts. Antigen unknown. The CDR3 is 12 amino acids. Between the trimmed V and J ends, which lost 5 bases and 1 base, there was a span of 6 bases. Per germline, CDR1 DFQATT and CDR2 SNEGSKA (reference sequence). The sample belongs to a study of response to subunit inactivated influenza vaccine. Study-wide points: Each seasonal influenza vaccination, the authors suggested, recruits few new T cells.

Via MiXCR, TCRdb re-called the RT-PCR reads, giving one row per CDR3 protein. Of roughly 630,000 distinct CDR3 sequences detected, 13% to 15% appear once; the ten largest clones hold roughly 7.2%. Here the sequenced sample was PBMCs from blood, taken around two weeks before vaccination. This sequence was found in a man between 45 and 60 years old who received an inactivated influenza vaccine. The chain has TRBV20-1 and TRBJ1-5; possibly TRBD1 for D (5 bases). As DNA, the CDR3 is TGCAGTGCTTGGGACAGCAATCAGCCCCAGCATTTT. This translates into CSAWDSNQPQHF.